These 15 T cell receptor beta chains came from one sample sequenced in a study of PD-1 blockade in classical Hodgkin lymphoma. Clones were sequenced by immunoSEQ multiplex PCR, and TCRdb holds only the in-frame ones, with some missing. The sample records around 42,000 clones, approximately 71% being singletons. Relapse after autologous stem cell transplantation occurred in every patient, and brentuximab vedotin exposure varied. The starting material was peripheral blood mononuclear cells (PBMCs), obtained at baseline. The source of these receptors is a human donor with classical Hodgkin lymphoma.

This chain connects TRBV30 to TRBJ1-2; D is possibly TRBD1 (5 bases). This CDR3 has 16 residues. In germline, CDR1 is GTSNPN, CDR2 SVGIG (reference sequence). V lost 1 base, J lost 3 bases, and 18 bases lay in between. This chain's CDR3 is CAWSGVRAELYYGYTF. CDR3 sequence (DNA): TGTGCCTGGAGTGGGGTCAGGGCGGAACTGTACTATGGCTACACCTTC.

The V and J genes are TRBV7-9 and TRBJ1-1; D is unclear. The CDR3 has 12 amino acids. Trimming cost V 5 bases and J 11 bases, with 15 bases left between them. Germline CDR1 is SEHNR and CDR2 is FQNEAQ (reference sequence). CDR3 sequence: CASSPSGWEAFF. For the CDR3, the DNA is TGTGCCAGCAGCCCGTCGGGGTGGGAGGCTTTCTTT.

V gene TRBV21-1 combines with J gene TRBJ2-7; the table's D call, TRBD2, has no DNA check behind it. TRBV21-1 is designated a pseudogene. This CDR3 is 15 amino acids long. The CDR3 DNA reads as TGTGCCAGCGCAGGGCTGGGGGGGCCCTCCTACGAGCAGTACTTC. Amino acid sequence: CASAGLGGPSYEQYF.

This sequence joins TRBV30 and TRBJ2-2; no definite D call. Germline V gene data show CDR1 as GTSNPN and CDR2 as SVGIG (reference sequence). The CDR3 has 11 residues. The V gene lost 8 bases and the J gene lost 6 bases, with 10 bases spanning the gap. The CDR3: CAQYKSGELFF. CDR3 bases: TGTGCCCAATATAAGTCCGGGGAGCTGTTTTTT. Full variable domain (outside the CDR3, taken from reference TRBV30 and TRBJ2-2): SQTIHQWPATLVQPVGSPLSLECTVEGTSNPNLYWYRQAAGRGLQLLFYSVGIGQISSEVPQNLSASRPQDRQFILSSKKLLLSDSGFYLCAQYKSGELFFGEGSRLTVL.

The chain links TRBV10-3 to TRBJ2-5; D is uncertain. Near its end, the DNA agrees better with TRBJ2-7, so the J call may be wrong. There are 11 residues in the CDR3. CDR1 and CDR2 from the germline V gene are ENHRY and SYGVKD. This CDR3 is CAIGSSYEQYF. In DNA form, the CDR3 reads TGTGCCATCGGCAGTTCCTACGAGCAGTACTTC.

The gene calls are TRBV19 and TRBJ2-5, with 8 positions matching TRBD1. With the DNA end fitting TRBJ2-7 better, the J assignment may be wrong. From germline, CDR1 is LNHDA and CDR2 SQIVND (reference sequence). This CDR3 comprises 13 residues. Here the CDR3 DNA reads TGTGCCAGTAGGACAGGGGACCCCTACGAGCAGTACTTC. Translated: CASRTGDPYEQYF.

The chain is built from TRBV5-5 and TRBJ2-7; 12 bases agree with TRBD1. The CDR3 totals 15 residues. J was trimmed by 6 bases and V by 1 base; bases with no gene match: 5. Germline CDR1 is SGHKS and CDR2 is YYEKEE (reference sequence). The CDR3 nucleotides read TGTGCCAGCAGCTTGCGCGGGACAGGGGGCTTCGAGCAGTACTTC. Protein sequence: CASSLRGTGGFEQYF.

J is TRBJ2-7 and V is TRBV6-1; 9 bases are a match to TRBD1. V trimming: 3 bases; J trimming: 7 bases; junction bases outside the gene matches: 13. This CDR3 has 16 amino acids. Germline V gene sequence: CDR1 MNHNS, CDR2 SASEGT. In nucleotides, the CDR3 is TGTGCCAGCAGTGAGAGGACAGGGGTGACCCTAAGAGAGCAGTACTTC. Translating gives CASSERTGVTLREQYF.

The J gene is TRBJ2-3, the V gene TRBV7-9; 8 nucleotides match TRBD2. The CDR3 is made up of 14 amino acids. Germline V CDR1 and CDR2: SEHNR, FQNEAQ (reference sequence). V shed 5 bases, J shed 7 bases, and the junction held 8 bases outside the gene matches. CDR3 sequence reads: CASSLGLASNTQYF. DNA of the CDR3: TGTGCCAGCAGCCTCGGACTAGCCTCCAATACGCAGTATTTT.

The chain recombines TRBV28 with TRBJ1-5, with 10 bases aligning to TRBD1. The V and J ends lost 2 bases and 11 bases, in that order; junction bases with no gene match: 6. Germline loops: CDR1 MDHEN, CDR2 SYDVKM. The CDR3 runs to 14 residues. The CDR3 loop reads CASSLRTGGAAQHF. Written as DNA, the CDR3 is TGTGCCAGCAGTTTACGGACAGGGGGAGCGGCCCAGCATTTT. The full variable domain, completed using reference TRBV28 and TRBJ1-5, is DVKVTQSSRYLVKRTGEKVFLECVQDMDHENMFWYRQDPGLGLRLIYFSYDVKMKEKGDIPEGYSVSREKKERFSLILESASTNQTSMYLCASSLRTGGAAQHFGDGTRLSIL.

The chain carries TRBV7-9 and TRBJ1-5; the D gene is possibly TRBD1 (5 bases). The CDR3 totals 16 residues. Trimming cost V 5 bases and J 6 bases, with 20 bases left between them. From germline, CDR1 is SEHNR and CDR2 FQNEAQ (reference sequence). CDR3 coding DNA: TGTGCCAGCAGCCGCCAAGTAGGGCAGGGAAGTCAGCCCCAGCATTTT. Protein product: CASSRQVGQGSQPQHF.

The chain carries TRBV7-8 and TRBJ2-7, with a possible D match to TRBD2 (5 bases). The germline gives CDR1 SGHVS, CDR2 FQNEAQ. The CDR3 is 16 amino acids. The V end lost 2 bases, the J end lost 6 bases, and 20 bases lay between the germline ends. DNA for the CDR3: TGTGCCAGCAGCTTAAAATCTGGACTGCCCCCTGGCGAGCAGTACTTC. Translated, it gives CASSLKSGLPPGEQYF.

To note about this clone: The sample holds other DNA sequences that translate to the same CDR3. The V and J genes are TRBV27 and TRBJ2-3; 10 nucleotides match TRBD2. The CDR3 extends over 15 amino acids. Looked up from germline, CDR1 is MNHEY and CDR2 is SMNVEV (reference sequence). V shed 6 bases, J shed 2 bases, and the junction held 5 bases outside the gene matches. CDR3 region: CASSLLAGITDTQYF. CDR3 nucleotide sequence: TGTGCCAGCAGCCTACTAGCGGGGATCACAGATACGCAGTATTTT.

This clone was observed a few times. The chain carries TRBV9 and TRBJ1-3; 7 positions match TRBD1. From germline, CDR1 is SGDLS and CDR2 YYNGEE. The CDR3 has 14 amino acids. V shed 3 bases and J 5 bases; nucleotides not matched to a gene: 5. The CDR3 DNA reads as TGTGCCAGCAGCGCTCCGACAGGGCGAAACACCATATATTTT. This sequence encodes CASSAPTGRNTIYF.

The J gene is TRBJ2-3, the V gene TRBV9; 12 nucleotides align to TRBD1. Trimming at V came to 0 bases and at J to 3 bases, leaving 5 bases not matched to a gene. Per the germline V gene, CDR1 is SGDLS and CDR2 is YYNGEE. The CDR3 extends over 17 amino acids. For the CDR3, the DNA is TGTGCCAGCAGCGTAGAGGGGGGACAGGGGGCAACAGATACGCAGTATTTT. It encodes CASSVEGGQGATDTQYF.